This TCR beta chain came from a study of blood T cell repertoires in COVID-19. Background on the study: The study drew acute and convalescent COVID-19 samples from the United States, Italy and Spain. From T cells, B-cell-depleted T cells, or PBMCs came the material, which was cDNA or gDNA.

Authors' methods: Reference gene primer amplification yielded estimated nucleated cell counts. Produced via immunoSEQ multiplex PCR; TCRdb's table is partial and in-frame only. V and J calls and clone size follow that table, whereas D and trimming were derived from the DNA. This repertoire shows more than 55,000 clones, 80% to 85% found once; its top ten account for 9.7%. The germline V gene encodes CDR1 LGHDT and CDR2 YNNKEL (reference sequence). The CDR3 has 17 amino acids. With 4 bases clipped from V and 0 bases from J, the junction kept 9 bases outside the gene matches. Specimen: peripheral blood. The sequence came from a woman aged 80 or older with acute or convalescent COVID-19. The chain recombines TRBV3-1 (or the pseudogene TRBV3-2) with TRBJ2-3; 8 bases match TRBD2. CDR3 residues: CASSRGGGGTSTDTQYF. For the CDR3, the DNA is TGTGCCAGCAGCCGGGGAGGCGGGGGGACTAGCACAGATACGCAGTATTTT.